A selection of T cell receptor beta chains follows, all from one sample in a study of T-cell reconstitution after alpha-beta-depleted transplantation in children. Using its own MiXCR run on the PCR reads, TCRdb lists one record per CDR3 protein. This table holds about 500,000 distinct CDR3 sequences, over 10% found once. This sample comprised PBMCs, mostly from graft donor cells, obtained 180 days after TCRalphabeta/CD19-depleted stem cell transplant. The receptors come from a female patient aged 2-9 years who had a stem cell transplant for aplastic anemia, so the T cells may come from the graft donor. Each CDR3 is given with its conserved first and last residue. Part of the rows lack a size; the others show once, few, many or a class for expanded clones.

size	length	V	J	CDR3
.	15	TRBV28	TRBJ1-4	CASSLPGKTNEKLFF
few	16	TRBV20-1	TRBJ1-2	CSARERGLDRGDGYTF
few	14	TRBV5-6	TRBJ2-2	CASRSGFGTGELFF
many	14	TRBV27	TRBJ2-7	CASSHYRDNYEQYF
.	15	TRBV15	TRBJ1-5	CATSRTGNSNQPQHF
.	14	TRBV28	TRBJ2-7	CASSPFGSSYEQYF
.	13	TRBV10-3	TRBJ2-3	CASSGFRTDTQYF
few	14	TRBV6-2/TRBV6-3	TRBJ2-5	CASSPYRLQETQYF
.	11	TRBV7-2	TRBJ2-1	CASSINNEQFF
.	15	TRBV5-1	TRBJ2-5	CASSPRGGGRETQYF
.	15	TRBV7-8	TRBJ2-7	CASSLVLEISYEQYF
.	16	TRBV7-3	TRBJ2-1	CASSPSGGAAYNEQFF
many	12	TRBV29-1	TRBJ2-3	CSVAEGADTQYF
.	15	TRBV6-2/TRBV6-3	TRBJ2-1	CASSPRTGSYNEQFF
.	16	TRBV5-8	TRBJ1-4	CASSGLRGQSYEKLFF
.	16	TRBV19	TRBJ2-1	CASNPWTSIGYNEQFF
.	14	TRBV9	TRBJ2-1	CASSVREGYNEQFF
.	14	TRBV27	TRBJ1-1	CASSFRGTNTEAFF
.	15	TRBV20-1	TRBJ2-1	CSARWVAGSTHEQFF
many	13	TRBV30	TRBJ1-4	CAWNTDYNEKLFF
many	16	TRBV15	TRBJ2-1	CATTTGTARGYNEQFF
.	14	TRBV12-3/TRBV12-4	TRBJ1-5	CASSSDQGIQPQHF
.	13	TRBV24-1	TRBJ2-1	CATRTSSYNEQFF
.	15	TRBV5-1	TRBJ1-4	CASSLGTGDNEKLFF
many	15	TRBV6-2/TRBV6-3	TRBJ2-1	CASSYSGPSYNEQFF
.	15	TRBV5-1	TRBJ2-3	CASSPREIDRVTQYF
.	12	TRBV27	TRBJ2-5	CASSLMTETQYF
few	13	TRBV10-1	TRBJ2-3	CASSESNTDTQYF
.	18	TRBV11-2	TRBJ2-1	CASSPSRLAGPSYNEQFF
.	15	TRBV7-2	TRBJ1-2	CASRPRGGDGYGYTF
.	20	TRBV3-1	TRBJ2-4	CASSHTWRGGVSVAKNIQYF
.	17	TRBV7-9	TRBJ1-1	CASSSIPRTGEGAEAFF
.	15	TRBV15	TRBJ2-1	CATSRDRDPRNEQFF
.	14	TRBV7-9	TRBJ1-2	CASSLFSGGYGYTF
few	15	TRBV20-1	TRBJ2-1	CSARDSASGKNEQFF
few	12	TRBV20-1	TRBJ2-5	CSAPRGRETQYF
many	17	TRBV25-1	TRBJ2-1	CASSGGVRDPNYNEQFF
few	16	TRBV5-6	TRBJ2-2	CASSLEFRVNTGELFF
few	15	TRBV6-5	TRBJ1-5	CASSYEGVCNQPQHF
.	14	TRBV24-1	TRBJ1-1	CATSDHADGTKAFF
.	17	TRBV12-3/TRBV12-4	TRBJ2-1	CASSFSSGTGGSNEQFF
many	12	TRBV9	TRBJ2-1	CASSAPYNEQFF
.	14	TRBV28	TRBJ2-5	CASSFQGAKETQYF
.	14	TRBV4-3	TRBJ2-3	CASSPRPLTDTQYF
few	16	TRBV6-2/TRBV6-3	TRBJ2-5	CASSKGLAVWEETQYF
few	11	TRBV6-2/TRBV6-3	TRBJ2-1	CASSYGWEQFF
few	15	TRBV11-3	TRBJ2-1	CASSQQVAGHGEQFF
medium-sized	13	TRBV12-3/TRBV12-4	TRBJ1-1	CASSLGESTEAFF
.	18	TRBV7-8	TRBJ2-6	CASSLRGQVFSGANVLTF
few	16	TRBV28	TRBJ1-1	CASSPSQGVGYTEAFF
few	15	TRBV5-1	TRBJ2-1	CASSPPDRDDNEQFF
.	12	TRBV10-3	TRBJ2-3	CAISESEGTQYF
.	15	TRBV7-2	TRBJ2-3	CASSFSGTSTDTQYF
few	17	TRBV4-3	TRBJ2-1	CASSPLRTQAGPREQFF
many	18	TRBV27	TRBJ1-5	CASRNDGAGLYSNQPQHF